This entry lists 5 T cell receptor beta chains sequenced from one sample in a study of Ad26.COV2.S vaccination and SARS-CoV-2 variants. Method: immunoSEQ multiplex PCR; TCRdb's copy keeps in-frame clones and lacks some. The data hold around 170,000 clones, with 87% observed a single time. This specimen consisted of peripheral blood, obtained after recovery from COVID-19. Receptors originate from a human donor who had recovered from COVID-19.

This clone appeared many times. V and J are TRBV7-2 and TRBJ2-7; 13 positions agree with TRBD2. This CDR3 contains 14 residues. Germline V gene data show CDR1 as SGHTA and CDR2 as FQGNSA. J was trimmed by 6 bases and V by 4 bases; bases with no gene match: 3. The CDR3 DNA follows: TGTGCCAGCAGCTCAGGACTAGCGGGGGTCGAGCAGTACTTC. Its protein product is CASSSGLAGVEQYF.

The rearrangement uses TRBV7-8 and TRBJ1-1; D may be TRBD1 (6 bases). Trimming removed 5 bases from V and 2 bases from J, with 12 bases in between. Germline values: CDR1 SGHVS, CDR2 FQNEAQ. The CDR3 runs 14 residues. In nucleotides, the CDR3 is TGTGCCAGCAGCCCCTGGGGGCCAAACACTGAAGCTTTCTTT. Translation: CASSPWGPNTEAFF.

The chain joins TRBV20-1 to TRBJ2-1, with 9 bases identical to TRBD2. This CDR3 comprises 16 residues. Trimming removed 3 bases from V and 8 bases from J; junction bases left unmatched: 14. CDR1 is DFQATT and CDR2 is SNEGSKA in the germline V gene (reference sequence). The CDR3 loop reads CSASSVGGRVVDEQFF. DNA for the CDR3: TGCAGTGCTAGTTCTGTCGGCGGGAGGGTCGTCGATGAGCAGTTCTTC.

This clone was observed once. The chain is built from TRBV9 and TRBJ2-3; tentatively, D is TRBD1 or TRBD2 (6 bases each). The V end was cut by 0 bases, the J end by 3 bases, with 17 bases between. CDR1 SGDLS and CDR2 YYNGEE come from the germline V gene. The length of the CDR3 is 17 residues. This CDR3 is CASSVGVGGRRTDTQYF. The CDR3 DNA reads TGTGCCAGCAGCGTAGGGGTAGGGGGGCGTAGAACAGATACGCAGTATTTT.

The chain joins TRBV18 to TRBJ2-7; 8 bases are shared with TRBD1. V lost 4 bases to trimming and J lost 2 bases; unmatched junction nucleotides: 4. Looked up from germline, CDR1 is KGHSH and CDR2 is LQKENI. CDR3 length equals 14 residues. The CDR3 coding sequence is TGTGCCAGCTCACGGGACAGGCCCCCCTACGAGCAGTACTTC. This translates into CASSRDRPPYEQYF.